This record concerns one TCR beta chain sequence. The antigen is undetermined. This record comes from a study of shared clonotypes between healthy human individuals. Study-wide results and limits: Larger estimated richness was generally seen in naive subsets than in memory subsets.

From CD4+ cells came CD45RA+ naive and CD45RA-negative memory subsets. Generated by immunoSEQ multiplex PCR, the TCRdb table keeps only in-frame clones and is missing some. The data show about 2 million clones, about 95% seen once. The receptor comes from a man aged 18 to 30 in good health. The source material was naive CD4+ T cells sorted from blood. Subset reported: CD45RA+ positively selected.

CDR3 coding DNA: TGCAGCGTTGCATTGAGCTCCTACGAGCAGTACTTC. It specifies CSVALSSYEQYF. The gene calls are TRBV29-1 and TRBJ2-7, with D unresolved. V was trimmed by 4 bases and J by 0 bases, leaving 7 bases between them. Per germline, CDR1 SQVTM and CDR2 ANQGSEA. The length of the CDR3 is 12 residues.